These 28 T cell receptor beta chains came from one sample sequenced in a study of cytomegalovirus exposure and HLA in healthy donors. PCR primers comprised 60 Vbeta and 13 Jbeta primers. Using immunoSEQ multiplex PCR, the repertoire was profiled, and TCRdb retains in-frame clones only, with some absent. This sample has 110,000 or so clones, with over 8.5% found just once. Sequenced input: PBMCs. These TCRs come from a middle-aged woman in good health and CMV-seropositive.

This clone turned up a few times. The rearrangement links TRBV29-1 to TRBJ1-2; TRBD1 agrees at 8 bases. V shed 6 bases, J shed 2 bases, and the junction held 2 bases outside the gene matches. This CDR3 has 12 amino acids. CDR1 is SQVTM, CDR2 ANQGSEA, per germline. The CDR3 is CSVYRGNYGYTF. Here the CDR3 DNA reads TGCAGCGTCTACAGGGGGAACTATGGCTACACCTTC. Complete variable domain (other parts from reference TRBV29-1 and TRBJ1-2): SAVISQKPSRDICQRGTSLTIQCQVDSQVTMMFWYRQQPGQSLTLIATANQGSEATYESGFVIDKFPISRPNLTFSTLTVSNMSPEDSSIYLCSVYRGNYGYTFGSGTRLTVV.

Ten or more counts support this clone. CDR3 residues: CASSFNSGGAPGELFF. CDR3 in DNA: TGTGCCAGCAGCTTTAACAGCGGGGGGGCCCCCGGGGAGCTGTTTTTT. The V call is TRBV7-3, the J call TRBJ2-2; TRBD2 matches at 10 bases. The CDR3 has 16 residues. Germline CDR1 and CDR2: SGHTA and FQGTGA. The trim removed 3 bases at V and 6 bases at J, leaving 7 bases unmatched.

This clone has just a few counts. The chain joins TRBV6-1 to TRBJ1-4, with TRBD1 matching 11 bases. Germline V gene lookup returns CDR1 MNHNS and CDR2 SASEGT. The V and J ends lost 7 bases and 8 bases, in that order; junction bases with no gene match: 9. This CDR3 has 15 amino acids. CDR3: CASNSPGTGGEKLFF. CDR3 sequence (DNA): TGTGCCAGCAACTCGCCCGGGACAGGGGGAGAAAAACTGTTTTTT.

The chain couples TRBV2 to TRBJ2-5; weak D call: TRBD1 (5 bases). The CDR3 runs to 14 residues. V lost 6 bases and J 4 bases, leaving 15 bases between the germline ends. Per the germline V gene, CDR1 is SNHLY and CDR2 is FYNNEI. CDR3 sequence reads: CASRTRTPSETQYF. The CDR3 nucleotides read TGTGCCAGCAGAACCAGGACACCGTCAGAGACCCAGTACTTC.

This chain links TRBV9 with TRBJ1-2; possible D gene TRBD1, 6 bases. The V and J ends lost 0 bases and 8 bases respectively, with 17 bases between them. CDR1 is SGDLS and CDR2 is YYNGEE in the germline V gene. The CDR3 has 15 residues. CDR3 bases: TGTGCCAGCAGCGTAGATGGGGGGGCGCCGAGCGGCTACACCTTC. Translated: CASSVDGGAPSGYTF. The whole variable domain, remainder taken from reference TRBV9 and TRBJ1-2, is DSGVTQTPKHLITATGQRVTLRCSPRSGDLSVYWYQQSLDQGLQFLIQYYNGEERAKGNILERFSAQQFPDLHSELNLSSLELGDSALYFCASSVDGGAPSGYTFGSGTRLTVV.

This clone turned up a few times. The rearrangement joins TRBV6-4 to TRBJ1-1, with 12 bases fitting TRBD1. CDR1 and CDR2 (germline): MRHNA, SNTAGT. The V and J ends lost 6 bases and 5 bases, in that order; junction bases with no gene match: 7. The CDR3 is 15 amino acids. CDR3 nucleotides: TGTGCCAGCAGCCCCGGGACAGGGGGCTCTACTGAAGCTTTCTTT. Translating it yields CASSPGTGGSTEAFF.

This clone occurred a few times. The chain has TRBV10-3 and TRBJ2-7, with 9 bases lining up with TRBD1. Germline lookup yields CDR1 ENHRY and CDR2 SYGVKD. The CDR3 has 16 residues. V trimming: 9 bases; J trimming: 7 bases; junction bases outside the gene matches: 19. Here the CDR3 DNA reads TGTGCCATTACCCCGCTTCTTCCGGGACAGGGTTCGGAGCAGTACTTC. Translation gives CAITPLLPGQGSEQYF.

This clone was seen more than once but under ten times. The chain combines TRBV6-5 with TRBJ1-1; 7 nucleotides line up with TRBD1. The V gene's germline CDR1 is MNHEY and CDR2 SVGAGI. CDR3 length equals 13 residues. The junction had 7 bases not matched to a gene; V was cut back by 4 bases and J by 8 bases. The CDR3 DNA reads as TGTGCCAGCAGTTCCCTCAACAGGGGAGAAGCTTTCTTT. This translates into CASSSLNRGEAFF.

The rearrangement uses TRBV19 and TRBJ2-7, with D unresolved. With 4 bases removed from V and 6 bases from J, the gap between germline ends came to 10 bases. Germline loops: CDR1 LNHDA, CDR2 SQIVND (reference sequence). There are 12 residues in the CDR3. This chain's CDR3 is CASSKLGGEQYF. The CDR3 nucleotides are TGTGCCAGTAGTAAACTCGGTGGCGAGCAGTACTTC. Full variable domain (remainder filled in from reference TRBV19 and TRBJ2-7): DGGITQSPKYLFRKEGQNVTLSCEQNLNHDAMYWYRQDPGQGLRLIYYSQIVNDFQKGDIAEGYSVSREKKESFPLTVTSAQKNPTAFYLCASSKLGGEQYFGPGTRLTVT.

This clone showed up just a few times. This chain uses TRBV9 with TRBJ1-4, with no clear D. The germline V gene encodes CDR1 SGDLS and CDR2 YYNGEE. V lost 4 bases and J 7 bases, leaving 8 bases between the germline ends. The CDR3 is 12 residues long. The CDR3 DNA is TGTGCCAGCAGCTCACGCAGTGAAAAACTGTTTTTT. Encoded protein: CASSSRSEKLFF.

This clone was counted a few times. The chain employs TRBV27 and TRBJ1-2, with a tentative D call TRBD1 (6 bases). The CDR3 totals 15 residues. The V end was cut by 4 bases, the J end by 7 bases, with 19 bases between. The germline CDR1 and CDR2 sequences are MNHEY and SMNVEV (reference sequence). The CDR3 loop reads CASSSSGTLSTGYTF. The CDR3 coding sequence is TGTGCCAGCAGTTCCTCAGGGACATTGTCGACTGGCTACACCTTC.

This clone was seen a few times. This rearrangement joins TRBV28 to TRBJ2-5; TRBD2 agrees at 7 bases. With V trimmed by 3 bases and J by 6 bases, 10 bases remained unmatched. This CDR3 is 15 amino acids long. CDR1 is MDHEN and CDR2 is SYDVKM in the germline V gene. CDR3 region: CASSFGLGSSQTQYF. CDR3 bases: TGTGCCAGCAGTTTCGGACTAGGGTCGTCGCAGACCCAGTACTTC.

There are a few counts of this clone. The chain has TRBV2 and TRBJ2-1; D perhaps matches TRBD1 (5 bases). This CDR3 comprises 13 residues. Germline CDR1 SNHLY, CDR2 FYNNEI. Trimming took off 7 bases at V and 3 bases at J, with 10 bases between the two ends. For the CDR3, the DNA is TGTGCCAGCACCAAGACAGTCTACAATGAGCAGTTCTTC. Encoded protein: CASTKTVYNEQFF.

This clone has just a few counts. The rearrangement joins TRBV11-2 to TRBJ1-1; 9 bases fit TRBD1. The CDR3 contains 14 residues. Germline V lookup: CDR1 SGHAT, CDR2 FQNNGV. V dropped 1 base and J dropped 10; count of bases not matched to a gene: 7. CDR3 nucleotide sequence: TGTGCCAGCAGCTTAGCGGGACAGGGACGTGGAGCTTTCTTT. It codes for CASSLAGQGRGAFF.

This sequence joins TRBV6-1 and TRBJ2-2, with unresolved D. Trimming pared 0 bases from V and 4 bases from J, leaving 6 bases between. The CDR3 is made up of 14 amino acids. Germline-derived CDR1 and CDR2 are MNHNS and SASEGT. The CDR3 nucleotides are TGTGCCAGCAGTGAAGCCTGGAGCACCGGGGAGCTGTTTTTT. Translating it yields CASSEAWSTGELFF.

This clone was seen a few times. V gene TRBV29-1 combines with J gene TRBJ1-3; no reliable D call. CDR3 size: 13 residues. V gave up 5 bases and J gave up 2 bases, with 10 bases separating them. Germline CDR1 reads SQVTM; CDR2 reads ANQGSEA. The CDR3 region has the DNA TGCAGCGTTAGCCCTATCCCTGGAAACACCATATATTTT. It encodes CSVSPIPGNTIYF. Full variable domain (outside the CDR3, taken from reference TRBV29-1 and TRBJ1-3): SAVISQKPSRDICQRGTSLTIQCQVDSQVTMMFWYRQQPGQSLTLIATANQGSEATYESGFVIDKFPISRPNLTFSTLTVSNMSPEDSSIYLCSVSPIPGNTIYFGEGSWLTVV.

The CDR3 sequence is CASRLTGTYEQYF. CDR3 nucleotide sequence: TGTGCCAGCAGGCTTACGGGGACATACGAGCAGTACTTC. The rearrangement joins TRBV7-2 to TRBJ2-7, with D maybe TRBD1 (6 bases). CDR3 length equals 13 residues. V lost 6 bases, J lost 4 bases, and 13 bases lay in between. Germline values: CDR1 SGHTA, CDR2 FQGNSA.

This clone was found a few times. The genes are TRBV29-1 and TRBJ2-5; the match to TRBD2 covers 8 bases. Germline V gives CDR1 SQVTM, CDR2 ANQGSEA. The CDR3 is 14 residues long. With 3 bases clipped from V and 5 bases from J, the junction kept 8 bases outside the gene matches. The CDR3 loop is CSVDRTSTGETQYF. The DNA for the CDR3 is TGCAGCGTTGACAGGACTAGCACTGGGGAGACCCAGTACTTC.

This clone came up a few times. V and J are TRBV10-3 and TRBJ1-3, with D hard to call. Germline-derived CDR1 and CDR2 are ENHRY and SYGVKD. V was clipped by 8 bases and J by 4 bases, with 15 bases between them. The CDR3 spans 14 residues. CDR3: CAIREASEGNTIYF. The CDR3 DNA is TGTGCCATCCGGGAGGCTTCGGAGGGAAACACCATATATTTT.

This chain joins TRBV25-1 and TRBJ1-3; 9 bases match TRBD1. Per the germline V gene, CDR1 is MGHDK and CDR2 is SYGVNS. The V gene end was trimmed by 6 bases and the J gene end by 4 bases; junction bases not matched to a gene: 7. The CDR3 has 15 residues. As DNA, the CDR3 is TGTGCCAGCAGGGAAAACAGGGGGCTAGGAAACACCATATATTTT. Amino acids: CASRENRGLGNTIYF.

This clone was seen more than once but under ten times. The chain employs TRBV7-3 and TRBJ2-1; 9 positions match TRBD2. This CDR3 has 17 residues. Trimming removed 5 bases from V and 7 bases from J; junction bases left unmatched: 15. Germline CDR1 reads SGHTA; CDR2 reads FQGTGA. The chain's CDR3 is CASSLLVGGGASNEQFF. In DNA, the CDR3 is TGTGCCAGCAGCCTATTGGTGGGCGGGGGGGCCAGTAATGAGCAGTTCTTC.

This clone was counted between two and nine times. This chain links TRBV7-9 with TRBJ2-5; TRBD1 aligns across 9 bases. Germline V gene lookup returns CDR1 SEHNR and CDR2 FQNEAQ (reference sequence). J lost 1 base, V lost 5 bases, and 5 bases had no gene match. The CDR3 sequence is 15 residues long. The CDR3 protein is CASSGTGRVQETQYF. CDR3 bases: TGTGCCAGCAGCGGGACAGGGCGGGTCCAAGAGACCCAGTACTTC.

The rearrangement joins TRBV5-1 to TRBJ1-1; 8 bases are shared with TRBD1. Germline CDR1 is SGHRS and CDR2 is YFSETQ. The CDR3 sequence is 14 residues long. Trimming at V came to 4 bases and at J to 2 bases, leaving 4 bases not matched to a gene. CDR3 coding DNA: TGCGCCAGCAGCCCGACAGGGGTCAACACTGAAGCTTTCTTT. This sequence encodes CASSPTGVNTEAFF.

This chain connects TRBV7-3 to TRBJ1-1; D possibly corresponds to TRBD1 (5 bases). CDR3 length: 13 amino acids. Germline CDR1 and CDR2: SGHTA and FQGTGA. V lost 2 bases and J 1 base, leaving 5 bases between the germline ends. The CDR3 loop is CASSLQGNTEAFF. For the CDR3, the DNA is TGTGCCAGCAGCTTACAGGGGAACACTGAAGCTTTCTTT.

This rearrangement joins TRBV20-1 to TRBJ2-7; tentative D call: TRBD2 (5 bases). The germline V gene has CDR1 DFQATT and CDR2 SNEGSKA (reference sequence). The ends were cut back, 8 bases at V and 5 bases at J, with 13 bases in the middle. The CDR3 is 11 amino acids. The CDR3 loop is CSPVLVDEQYF. Written as DNA, the CDR3 is TGCAGTCCAGTACTAGTGGACGAGCAGTACTTC.

This clone was detected only a few times. The junction departs from the called germline gene at one end, perhaps through a read error. The chain links TRBV2 to TRBJ1-2; TRBD1 agrees at 7 bases. Germline V gene data show CDR1 as SNHLY and CDR2 as FYNNEI. CDR3 length equals 14 residues. The CDR3 nucleotides read TGTGCCAGCAGCGAAGGACAGGCAAACTATGGCTACACCTTC. It codes for CASSEGQANYGYTF.

This rearrangement joins TRBV15 to TRBJ2-5; D unresolved. The CDR3 is 13 amino acids. Trimming removed 0 bases at V and 5 bases at J, with 7 bases between. Germline loops: CDR1 LNHNV, CDR2 YYDKDF (reference sequence). The CDR3 sequence is CATSRDGAETQYF. CDR3 in DNA: TGTGCCACCAGCAGAGATGGAGCGGAGACCCAGTACTTC.

The J gene is TRBJ2-7, the V gene TRBV4-1, with 8 bases matching TRBD1. J was trimmed by 7 bases and V by 4 bases; bases with no gene match: 15. This CDR3 comprises 16 residues. Germline CDR1 reads MGHRA; CDR2 reads YSYEKL. As DNA, the CDR3 is TGCGCCAGCAGCCCCCCAAGGACAGGGAATGGGGGAGAGCAGTACTTC. The encoded protein is CASSPPRTGNGGEQYF.